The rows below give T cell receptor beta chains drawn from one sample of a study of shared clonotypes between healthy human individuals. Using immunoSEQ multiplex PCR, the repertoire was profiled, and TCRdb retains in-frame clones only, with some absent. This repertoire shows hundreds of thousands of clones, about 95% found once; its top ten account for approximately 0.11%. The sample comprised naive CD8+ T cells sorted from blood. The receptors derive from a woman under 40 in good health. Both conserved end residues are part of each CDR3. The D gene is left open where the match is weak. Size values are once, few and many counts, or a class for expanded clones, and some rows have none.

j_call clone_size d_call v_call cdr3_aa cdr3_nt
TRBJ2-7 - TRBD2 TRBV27 CASSPLQAGGPSEQYF TGTGCCAGCAGTCCCCTCCAAGCGGGAGGGCCCTCCGAGCAGTACTTC
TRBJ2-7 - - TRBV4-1 CASSLFSTGQKSYEQYF TGCGCCAGCAGCCTTTTTTCGACGGGGCAGAAAAGCTACGAGCAGTACTTC
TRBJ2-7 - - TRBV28 CASSGELSPSYEQYF TGTGCCAGCAGCGGTGAACTCAGCCCCTCCTACGAGCAGTACTTC
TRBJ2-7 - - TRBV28 CASSLTSEQYF TGTGCCAGCAGTCTAACTAGCGAGCAGTACTTC
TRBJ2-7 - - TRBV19 CASSMAETYEQYF TGTGCCAGTAGTATGGCGGAGACCTACGAGCAGTACTTC
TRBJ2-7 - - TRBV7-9 CASSTTTRMGEQYF TGTGCCAGCAGCACTACGACTAGAATGGGCGAGCAGTACTTC
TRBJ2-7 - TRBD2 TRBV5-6 CASKAGGIYEQYF TGTGCCAGTAAAGCGGGAGGGATTTACGAGCAGTACTTC
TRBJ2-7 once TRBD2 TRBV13 CASSPRNVAGGAYEQYF TGTGCCAGCAGCCCCCGAAATGTAGCGGGAGGGGCCTACGAGCAGTACTTC
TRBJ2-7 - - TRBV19 CASSIADYRAYEQYF TGTGCCAGTAGTATAGCGGACTACAGGGCCTACGAGCAGTACTTC
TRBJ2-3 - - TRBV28 CASRDRGALGDTQYF TGTGCCAGCAGAGATCGCGGGGCTCTGGGAGATACGCAGTATTTT
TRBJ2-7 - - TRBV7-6 CASSFRQASSYEQYF TGTGCCAGCAGCTTTAGACAGGCTTCCTCCTACGAGCAGTACTTC